Shown below are 22 T cell receptor beta chains from a single sample sequenced in a study of CD8+CD57+ T cells in acquired aplastic anemia. Genomic DNA constituted the template upon which TCR beta VDJ and CDR3 profiling was performed. TCRdb re-derived calls from the reads in MiXCR, one entry per CDR3 protein. The data contain about 190,000 distinct CDR3 sequences, about half of them seen just once; the ten biggest clones take up roughly 15%. Sequenced: sorted CD4+, CD8+, or CD8+CD57+ T cells (not recorded which) from PBMCs. Receptors originate from a human donor in good health, serving as a control.

The chain carries TRBV19 and TRBJ2-1, with D possibly called TRBD1 or TRBD2 (6 bases each). Germline V lookup: CDR1 LNHDA, CDR2 SQIVND (reference sequence). Trimming shortened V by 5 bases and J by 2 bases, and 13 bases separated the two germline ends. This CDR3 is 15 amino acids long. CDR3 loop: CASSVWGATYNEQFF. CDR3 sequence (DNA): TGTGCCAGTAGTGTCTGGGGGGCCACCTACAATGAGCAGTTCTTC.

The chain links TRBV7-2 to TRBJ2-7; no clear D gene. Trimming took 5 bases from V and 4 from J, leaving 9 bases between them. The CDR3 is 12 residues long. Germline CDR1 SGHTA, CDR2 FQGNSA. CDR3 protein: CASSPTIYEQYF. DNA of the CDR3: TGTGCCAGCAGCCCCACTATTTACGAGCAGTACTTC.

This clonotype has more than one count but fewer than ten. A much larger clone differs from this one at a single base, so this may be a read error. V is TRBV3-1 and J is TRBJ1-6; maybe TRBD1 (6 bases). The CDR3 sequence is 13 residues long. Germline-derived CDR1 and CDR2 are LGHDT and YNNKEL (reference sequence). The V end lost 4 bases, the J end lost 7 bases, and 8 bases lay between the germline ends. This CDR3 is CASSPDRNSPLHF. CDR3 DNA sequence: TGTGCCAGCAGCCCAGACAGGAATTCACCCCTCCACTTT.

This clonotype turned up a few times. This chain uses TRBV7-6 with TRBJ1-6; the match to TRBD1 covers 11 bases. V lost 4 bases to trimming and J lost 8 bases; unmatched junction nucleotides: 1. In germline, CDR1 is SGHVS, CDR2 FNYEAQ. The CDR3 is 14 residues long. CDR3 sequence (DNA): TGTGCCAGCAGCTCGGACAGGGGGCATTCACCCCTCCACTTT. Amino acid sequence: CASSSDRGHSPLHF.

This rearrangement joins TRBV19 to TRBJ1-6; the D gene is possibly TRBD1 (6 bases). Trimming removed 5 bases from V and 6 bases from J, with 11 bases in between. Germline lookup yields CDR1 LNHDA and CDR2 SQIVND (reference sequence). The CDR3 length is 14 residues. The CDR3 here is CASSPTGGNSPLHF. CDR3 coding DNA: TGTGCCAGTAGTCCGACAGGCGGTAATTCACCCCTCCACTTT.

The sample holds many counts of this clonotype. V is TRBV7-3 and J is TRBJ2-3; tentative D call: TRBD2 (5 bases). In germline, CDR1 is SGHTA, CDR2 FQGTGA. CDR3 length: 15 residues. The germline V and J ends were trimmed by 6 bases and 1 base, with 14 bases remaining between them. The CDR3 nucleotides are TGTGCCAGCAGGCCCGGGGATCTCCGCACAGATACGCAGTATTTT. This sequence encodes CASRPGDLRTDTQYF.

The chain uses TRBV2 and TRBJ1-5; D is ambiguous. CDR1 is SNHLY, CDR2 FYNNEI, per germline. Trimming removed 7 bases at V and 0 bases at J, with 22 bases between. The CDR3 extends over 18 amino acids. This CDR3 is CASTTRPRSSYSNQPQHF. CDR3 nucleotides: TGTGCCAGCACCACACGCCCCAGGTCATCCTATAGCAATCAGCCCCAGCATTTT.

This clonotype was recorded at least ten times. The chain's CDR3 is CASSYPQLAGFRETQYF. In DNA, the CDR3 is TGTGCCAGCAGTTACCCTCAACTAGCGGGGTTTCGAGAGACCCAGTACTTC. This sequence joins TRBV6-2 or TRBV6-3 and TRBJ2-5; TRBD2 aligns across 10 bases. This CDR3 contains 17 residues. Germline V CDR1 and CDR2: MNHEY, SVGEGT. V was clipped by 2 bases and J by 4 bases; unmatched bases: 10.

Concerning this clonotype: One end of the junction is discordant with germline, which a read error may explain. CDR3 loop: CATGRDRAAGNAIYF. DNA of the CDR3: TGTGCCACCGGCAGAGATAGGGCAGCTGGAAACGCCATATATTTT. The chain uses TRBV15 and TRBJ1-3; D not certain. CDR1 LNHNV and CDR2 YYDKDF come from the germline V gene (reference sequence). CDR3 length: 15 amino acids.

V usage is TRBV7-2 and J usage is TRBJ2-7; 9 bases match TRBD1. The V gene end was trimmed by 5 bases and the J gene end by 4 bases; junction bases not matched to a gene: 9. Germline V CDR1 and CDR2: SGHTA, FQGNSA. This CDR3 is 15 amino acids long. Written as DNA, the CDR3 is TGTGCCAGCAGCACTTCGACAGGGGGTTCTTACGAGCAGTACTTC. This codes for CASSTSTGGSYEQYF.

The chain joins TRBV7-2 to TRBJ2-7, with TRBD2 matching over 10 bases. This CDR3 is built from 17 residues. The V segment lost 0 bases and the J segment 3 bases; nucleotides outside the gene matches: 8. Germline-derived CDR1 and CDR2 are SGHTA and FQGNSA. The CDR3 DNA sequence: TGTGCCAGCAGCTTAGCGGTTAGCGGGGGGCTCCTCTACGAGCAGTACTTC. The encoded protein is CASSLAVSGGLLYEQYF.

The rearrangement joins TRBV20-1 to TRBJ2-1; 10 positions match TRBD2. Germline V gives CDR1 DFQATT, CDR2 SNEGSKA (reference sequence). The junction had 6 bases not matched to a gene; V was cut back by 1 base and J by 9 bases. CDR3 length: 14 residues. Here the CDR3 DNA reads TGCAGTGCTAGAGTCCCAGCGGGAGGGCCTGAGCAGTTCTTC. Encoded protein: CSARVPAGGPEQFF.

The genes are TRBV15 and TRBJ2-7, with a possible D match to TRBD2 (5 bases). Germline V CDR1 and CDR2: LNHNV, YYDKDF (reference sequence). This CDR3 comprises 15 residues. V lost 3 bases and J lost 7, with 19 bases in between. The CDR3 DNA sequence: TGTGCCACCAGCAGTCCCGGTAGAAGGGAGTGGGAGCAGTACTTC. Residues: CATSSPGRREWEQYF. Supplemented by reference TRBV15 and TRBJ2-7, the full variable domain reads DAMVIQNPRYQVTQFGKPVTLSCSQTLNHNVMYWYQQKSSQAPKLLFHYYDKDFNNEADTPDNFQSRRPNTSFCFLDIRSPGLGDTAMYLCATSSPGRREWEQYFGPGTRLTVT.

V and J are TRBV25-1 and TRBJ2-7; D is uncertain. Germline V gene data show CDR1 as MGHDK and CDR2 as SYGVNS. Trimming removed 2 bases at V and 2 bases at J, with 16 bases between. This CDR3 contains 16 residues. The CDR3 nucleotides read TGTGCCAGCAGTGAAATGTCCCCAGGATCTCCCTACGAGCAGTACTTC. Translation gives CASSEMSPGSPYEQYF.

With regard to this clonotype: With a much larger clone just one base away, this may be a read error. The CDR3 does not close with the conserved phenylalanine or tryptophan, likely indicating a read error. The chain combines TRBV20-1 with TRBJ1-1; 7 nucleotides line up with TRBD1. This CDR3 has 14 amino acids. The germline V gene has CDR1 DFQATT and CDR2 SNEGSKA (reference sequence). Trimming at V came to 2 bases and at J to 11 bases, leaving 14 bases not matched to a gene. CDR3 sequence reads: CSARTNTGAASAFI. DNA of the CDR3: TGCAGTGCTAGAACTAATACAGGGGCCGCGAGTGCTTTCATT.

The chain is built from TRBV24-1 and TRBJ2-7; no clear D gene. The germline V and J ends were trimmed by 4 bases and 2 bases, with 14 bases remaining between them. CDR3 length: 15 residues. Germline V gene sequence: CDR1 KGHDR, CDR2 SFDVKD. CDR3 DNA: TGTGCCACCAGTGACCTGGTAGCAGGTACCTACGAGCAGTACTTC. Translating it yields CATSDLVAGTYEQYF.

V gene TRBV29-1 combines with J gene TRBJ1-2, with 8 bases lining up with TRBD1. The CDR3 covers 14 residues. Germline V gives CDR1 SQVTM, CDR2 ANQGSEA. V shed 1 base, J shed 6 bases, and the junction held 7 bases outside the gene matches. CDR3 residues: CSVEGGQAFDGYTF. CDR3 nucleotide sequence: TGCAGCGTTGAAGGGGGACAGGCGTTTGATGGCTACACCTTC.

This clonotype was observed once. The genes are TRBV19 and TRBJ1-2; 9 bases match TRBD1. The CDR3 covers 15 residues. The J segment lost 1 base and the V segment lost 4 bases, leaving 4 bases of the junction unmatched. Germline V gene lookup returns CDR1 LNHDA and CDR2 SQIVND (reference sequence). DNA of the CDR3: TGTGCCAGTAGTACGGGGACAGGGAGTAACTATGGCTACACCTTC. Protein sequence: CASSTGTGSNYGYTF.

Many counts were recorded for this clonotype. The chain joins TRBV4-2 to TRBJ1-1; D is unresolved. Per germline, CDR1 LGHNA and CDR2 YNFKEQ. CDR3 length equals 16 residues. V was clipped by 0 bases and J by 0 bases, with 11 bases between them. CDR3 DNA sequence: TGTGCCAGCAGCCAAGAGCCAGGACCTATGAACACTGAAGCTTTCTTT. Translated, it gives CASSQEPGPMNTEAFF.

The CDR3 nucleotides read TGTGCCAGCAGCCTCGGACTAGCGGGGGGGCGGGGCACCGGGGAGCTGTTTTTT. Its protein is CASSLGLAGGRGTGELFF. This rearrangement joins TRBV5-4 to TRBJ2-2; TRBD2 matches 15 bases. After removal of 4 bases from V and 4 bases from J, the junction contained 8 bases not matched to a gene. This CDR3 comprises 18 residues. Germline V lookup: CDR1 SGHNT, CDR2 YYREEE (reference sequence).

The chain uses TRBV24-1 and TRBJ1-1; no firm D call. Germline V lookup: CDR1 KGHDR, CDR2 SFDVKD. The CDR3 is 14 amino acids. With 2 bases removed from V and 1 base from J, the gap between germline ends came to 7 bases. CDR3 region: CATSDSDKNTEAFF. CDR3 DNA: TGTGCCACCAGTGATTCAGACAAGAACACTGAAGCTTTCTTT.

In its sample, this clonotype was seen a few times. CDR3 coding DNA: TGTGCCAGCAGACCAGGACAGGGCTTTAATCAGCCCCAGCATTTT. It encodes CASRPGQGFNQPQHF. The V gene is TRBV7-2, the J gene TRBJ1-5; TRBD1 matches at 8 bases. Germline V gene data show CDR1 as SGHTA and CDR2 as FQGNSA. V lost 6 bases, J lost 4 bases, and 8 bases stayed unmatched. The CDR3 has 15 residues.